The clone carrying this T cell receptor beta chain was seen many times. The V gene end was trimmed by 4 bases and the J gene end by 8 bases; junction bases not matched to a gene: 8. Germline V lookup: CDR1 SGHRS, CDR2 YFSETQ. The CDR3 consists of 14 residues. TCRdb used MiXCR to reprocess the 5' RACE reads, holding one entry per CDR3 protein. The sample has fewer than 250,000 distinct CDR3 sequences, less than 10% seen once. The data stem from a study of identical twins. The receptor was derived from a woman aged 18-30 years in good health. Source material: memory (CD45RO+) T cells sorted from blood. V usage is TRBV5-1 and J usage is TRBJ1-4, with TRBD1 matching over 7 bases. CDR3 coding DNA: TGCGCCAGCAGCCCACGGGACAGTACGGAAAAACTGTTTTTT. Translating gives CASSPRDSTEKLFF.